The source of this T cell receptor beta chain is a study of shared clonotypes between healthy human individuals. Study-wide results and caveats: Relative to their counterparts shared across all four donors, non-shared clonotypes exhibited diminished generation probabilities. Sharing across a few donors was seen in 4% to 6.5% of naive CD4 clonotypes.

Every one of the donors was a Caucasian adult that lived in Nashville, Tennessee. Splitting of CD4+ cells produced CD45RA+ naive and CD45RA-negative memory subsets. Of note for this clone: Its antigen is currently unknown.

Profiled with immunoSEQ multiplex PCR; TCRdb holds only in-frame clones, not every one. The table shows around 990,000 clones, with approximately 75% occurring only once. V lost 5 bases and J lost 3, with 16 bases in between. Germline CDR1 is MDHEN and CDR2 is SYDVKM. This CDR3 is 15 amino acids long. This TCR was recovered from a man aged 18-30 years in good health. Some clones in this sample may be carry-over from other donors' samples. Sequenced: memory CD4+ T cells from PBMCs. Sample subset: CD45RA-negative fraction. The rearrangement links TRBV28 to TRBJ1-2; D unclear. CDR3 region: CASSPGGGSDYGYTF. In DNA, the CDR3 is TGTGCCAGCAGTCCCGGTGGAGGGTCCGACTATGGCTACACCTTC.